This is a list of T cell receptor beta chains from one sample in a study of monozygotic twins with inflammatory bowel disease. No DNA is given; TCRdb re-called the 5' RACE reads and lists each CDR3 protein once. In all, the sample yields nearly 450,000 distinct CDR3 sequences. Specimen: blood. The source is a human donor with ulcerative colitis or Crohn's disease, or a healthy co-twin of an affected twin (not recorded which). Each CDR3 is given with its conserved first and last residue. The order of the fields is CDR3 protein, CDR3 length, V gene, J gene.

CASGLDRVEETQYF	14	TRBV12-3/TRBV12-4	TRBJ2-5
CASRIGGNNEQFF	13	TRBV6-5	TRBJ2-1
CASSLTRLAGNTGELFF	17	TRBV7-3	TRBJ2-2
CASSYSQNTEAFF	13	TRBV6-2/TRBV6-3	TRBJ1-1
CASSYSMVPSGAFF	14	TRBV6-5	TRBJ1-1
CASSGIAGLGTQYF	14	TRBV5-1	TRBJ2-3
CASSLIGNNQPQHF	14	TRBV27	TRBJ1-5
CASSFVAGNTIYF	13	TRBV12-3/TRBV12-4	TRBJ1-3
CASSISGSTYEQYF	14	TRBV5-1	TRBJ2-7
CASSPGTSGRDFYNEQFF	18	TRBV12-3/TRBV12-4	TRBJ2-1
CASMGASGGAYEQFF	15	TRBV19	TRBJ2-1
CSAKQGTEAFF	11	TRBV20-1	TRBJ1-1
CASSLGGVGVGVEQFF	16	TRBV7-2	TRBJ2-1
CASSSGGGTERDIQYF	16	TRBV7-9	TRBJ2-4
CASSRTAPNTEAFF	14	TRBV6-6	TRBJ1-1
CASSLFQGVNEKLFF	15	TRBV5-5	TRBJ1-4
CASSWGQGINEQYF	14	TRBV5-1	TRBJ2-7
CASSLGSDFSGNTIYF	16	TRBV5-4	TRBJ1-3
CASSPASYTGELFF	14	TRBV6-4	TRBJ2-2
CSAIFPGSSAKRETQYF	17	TRBV20-1	TRBJ2-5
CASSFGGKSTGELFF	15	TRBV7-9	TRBJ2-2
CASSYGGQPQHF	12	TRBV6-6	TRBJ1-5
CSAVRGGGTDTQYF	14	TRBV20-1	TRBJ2-3
CASSSGRTYGYTF	13	TRBV5-4	TRBJ1-2
CSVETGGWGSGYTF	14	TRBV29-1	TRBJ1-2
CSALGTSRGNEQFF	14	TRBV20-1	TRBJ2-1
CASSSLVGEKTEAFF	15	TRBV7-3	TRBJ1-1
CASSKGQGIPGGTDTQYF	18	TRBV7-8	TRBJ2-3
CASSSEQGSLSYNEQFF	17	TRBV27	TRBJ2-1
CASAQLAGVSGELFF	15	TRBV12-3/TRBV12-4	TRBJ2-2
CSVEESGGSPEQFF	14	TRBV29-1	TRBJ2-1
CASSRTPLDRANEQFF	16	TRBV4-1	TRBJ2-1
CASTGGKDTEAFF	13	TRBV19	TRBJ1-1
CSARLAGVMGEQFF	14	TRBV20-1	TRBJ2-1
CASSFLDTRYNEQFF	15	TRBV5-1	TRBJ2-1
CSAAQGGTEAFF	12	TRBV20-1	TRBJ1-1
CASSPKLDLGTEAFF	15	TRBV5-1	TRBJ1-1
CASSQSDRGRRSQHF	15	TRBV3-1	TRBJ1-5
CASKTLVGETQYF	13	TRBV2	TRBJ2-5
CASSFTVTPYEQYF	14	TRBV5-5	TRBJ2-7
CSAEGGGGNEQFF	13	TRBV20-1	TRBJ2-1
CASSIGWSPQTEQFF	15	TRBV19	TRBJ2-1
CASSPVGTNPYEQYF	15	TRBV18	TRBJ2-7
CASSLIRGTDTQYF	14	TRBV5-1	TRBJ2-3
CASSVDPGAKNIQYF	15	TRBV9	TRBJ2-4
CASSLETGTGYSGNTIYF	18	TRBV11-1	TRBJ1-3
CASSGGTGGYNEQFF	15	TRBV5-4	TRBJ2-1
CASSPQGFSSYEQYF	15	TRBV2	TRBJ2-7
CASSQVAGTMDEKLSF	16	TRBV4-2	TRBJ1-4
CASSLHRNSEQYF	13	TRBV11-3	TRBJ2-7
CASSLAGDRGNEKLFF	16	TRBV5-1	TRBJ1-4
CASSFMALNTGELFF	15	TRBV5-6	TRBJ2-2
CASSYERDRYEQYF	14	TRBV6-5	TRBJ2-7
CASSLMGSPLHF	12	TRBV14	TRBJ1-6
CASSLWELGTEAFF	14	TRBV5-1	TRBJ1-1